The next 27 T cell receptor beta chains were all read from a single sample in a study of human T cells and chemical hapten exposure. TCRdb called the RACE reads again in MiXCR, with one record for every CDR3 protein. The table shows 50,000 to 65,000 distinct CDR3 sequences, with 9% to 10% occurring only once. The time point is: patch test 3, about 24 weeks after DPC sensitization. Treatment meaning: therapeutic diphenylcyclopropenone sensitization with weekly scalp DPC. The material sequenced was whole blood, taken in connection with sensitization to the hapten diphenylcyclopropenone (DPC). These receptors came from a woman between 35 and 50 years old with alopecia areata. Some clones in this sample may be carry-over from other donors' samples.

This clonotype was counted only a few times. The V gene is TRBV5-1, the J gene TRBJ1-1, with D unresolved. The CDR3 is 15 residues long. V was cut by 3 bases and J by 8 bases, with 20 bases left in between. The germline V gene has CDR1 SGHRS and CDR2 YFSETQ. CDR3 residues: CASSSEDLNSSEAFF. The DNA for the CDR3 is TGCGCCAGCAGCTCAGAGGATTTAAACAGTTCCGAAGCTTTCTTT.

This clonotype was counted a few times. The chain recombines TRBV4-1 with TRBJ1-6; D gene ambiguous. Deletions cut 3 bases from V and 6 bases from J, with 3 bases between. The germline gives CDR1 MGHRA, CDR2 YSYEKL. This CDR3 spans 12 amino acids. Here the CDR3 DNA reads TGCGCCAGCAGCCAGGTTAATTCACCCCTCCACTTT. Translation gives CASSQVNSPLHF.

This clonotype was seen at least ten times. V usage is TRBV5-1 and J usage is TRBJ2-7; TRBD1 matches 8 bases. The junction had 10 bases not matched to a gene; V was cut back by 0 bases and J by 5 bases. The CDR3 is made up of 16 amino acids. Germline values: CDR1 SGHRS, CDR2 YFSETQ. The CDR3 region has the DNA TGCGCCAGCAGCTTGGCGACGGGACAGGTGAACGACGAGCAGTACTTC. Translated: CASSLATGQVNDEQYF.

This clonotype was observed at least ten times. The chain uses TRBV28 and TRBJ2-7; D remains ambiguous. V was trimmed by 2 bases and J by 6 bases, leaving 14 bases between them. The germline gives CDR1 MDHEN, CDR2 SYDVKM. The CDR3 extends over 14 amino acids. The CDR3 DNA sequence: TGTGCCAGCAGTTTAGAGACAAACTGGGGCGAGCAGTACTTC. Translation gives CASSLETNWGEQYF. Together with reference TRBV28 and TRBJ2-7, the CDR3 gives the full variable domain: DVKVTQSSRYLVKRTGEKVFLECVQDMDHENMFWYRQDPGLGLRLIYFSYDVKMKEKGDIPEGYSVSREKKERFSLILESASTNQTSMYLCASSLETNWGEQYFGPGTRLTVT.

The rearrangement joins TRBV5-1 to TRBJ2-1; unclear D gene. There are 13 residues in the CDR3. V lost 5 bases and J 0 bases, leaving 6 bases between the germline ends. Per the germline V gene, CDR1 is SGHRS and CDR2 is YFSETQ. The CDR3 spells CASRPSSYNEQFF. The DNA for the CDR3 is TGCGCCAGCAGACCGAGCTCCTACAATGAGCAGTTCTTC.

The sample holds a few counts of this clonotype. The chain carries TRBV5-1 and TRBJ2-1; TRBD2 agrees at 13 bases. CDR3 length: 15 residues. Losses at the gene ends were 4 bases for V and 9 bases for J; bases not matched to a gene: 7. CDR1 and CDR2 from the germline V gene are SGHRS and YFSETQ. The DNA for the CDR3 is TGCGCCAGCAGCCTGACTAGCGGGGGGCTCGGTGAGCAGTTCTTC. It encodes CASSLTSGGLGEQFF.

For the CDR3, the DNA is TGTGCCAGCAGTTGGCAGTACTACGAGCAGTACTTC. Amino acids: CASSWQYYEQYF. V and J are TRBV28 and TRBJ2-7; D call uncertain. Trimming pared 4 bases from V and 3 bases from J, leaving 7 bases between. CDR1 MDHEN and CDR2 SYDVKM come from the germline V gene. The CDR3 loop spans 12 amino acids.

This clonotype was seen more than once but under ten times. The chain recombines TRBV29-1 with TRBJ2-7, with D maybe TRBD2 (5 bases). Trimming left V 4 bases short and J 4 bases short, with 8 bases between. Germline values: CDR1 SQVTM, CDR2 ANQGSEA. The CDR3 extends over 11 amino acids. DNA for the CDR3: TGCAGCGTTGTAGAGGGTTACGAGCAGTACTTC. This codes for CSVVEGYEQYF.

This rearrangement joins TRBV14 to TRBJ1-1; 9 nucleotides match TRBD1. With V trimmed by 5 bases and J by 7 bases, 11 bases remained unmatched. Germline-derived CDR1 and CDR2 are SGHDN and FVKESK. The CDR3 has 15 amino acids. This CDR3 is CASSRLGQGKGEAFF. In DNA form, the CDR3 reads TGTGCCAGCAGCAGATTGGGACAGGGAAAAGGTGAAGCTTTCTTT.

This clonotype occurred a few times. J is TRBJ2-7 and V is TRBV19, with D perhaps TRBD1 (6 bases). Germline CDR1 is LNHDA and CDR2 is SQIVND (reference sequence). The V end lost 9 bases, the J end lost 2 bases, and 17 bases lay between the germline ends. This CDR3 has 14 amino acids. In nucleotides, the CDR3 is TGTGCCAGCGGCACCGGACAGACGACCTACGAGCAGTACTTC. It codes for CASGTGQTTYEQYF.

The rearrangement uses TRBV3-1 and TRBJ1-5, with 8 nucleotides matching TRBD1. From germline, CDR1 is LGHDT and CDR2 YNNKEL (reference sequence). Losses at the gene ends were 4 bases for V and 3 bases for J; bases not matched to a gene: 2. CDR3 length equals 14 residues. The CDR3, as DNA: TGTGCCAGCAGCCGGGGACAGGACAATCAGCCCCAGCATTTT. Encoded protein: CASSRGQDNQPQHF. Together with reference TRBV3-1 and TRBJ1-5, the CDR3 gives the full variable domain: DTAVSQTPKYLVTQMGNDKSIKCEQNLGHDTMYWYKQDSKKFLKIMFSYNNKELIINETVPNRFSPKSPDKAHLNLHINSLELGDSAVYFCASSRGQDNQPQHFGDGTRLSIL.

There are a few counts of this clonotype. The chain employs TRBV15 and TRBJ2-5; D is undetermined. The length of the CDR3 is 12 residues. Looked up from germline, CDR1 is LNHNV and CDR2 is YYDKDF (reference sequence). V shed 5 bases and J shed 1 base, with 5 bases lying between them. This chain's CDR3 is CATSRAQETQYF. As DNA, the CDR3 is TGTGCCACCAGCCGCGCCCAAGAGACCCAGTACTTC.

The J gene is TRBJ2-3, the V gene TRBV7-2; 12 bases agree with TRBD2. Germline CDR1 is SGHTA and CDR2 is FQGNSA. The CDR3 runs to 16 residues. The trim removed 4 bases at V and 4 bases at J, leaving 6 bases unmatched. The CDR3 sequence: CASSSLLAGGSDTQYF. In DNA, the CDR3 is TGTGCCAGCAGCTCCCTTCTAGCGGGGGGGTCAGATACGCAGTATTTT.

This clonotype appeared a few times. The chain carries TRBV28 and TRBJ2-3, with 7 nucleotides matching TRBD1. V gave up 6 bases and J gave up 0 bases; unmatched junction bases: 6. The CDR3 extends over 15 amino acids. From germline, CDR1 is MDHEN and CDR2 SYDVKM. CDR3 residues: CASSKGTASTDTQYF. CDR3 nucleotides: TGTGCCAGCAGCAAAGGGACAGCTAGCACAGATACGCAGTATTTT.

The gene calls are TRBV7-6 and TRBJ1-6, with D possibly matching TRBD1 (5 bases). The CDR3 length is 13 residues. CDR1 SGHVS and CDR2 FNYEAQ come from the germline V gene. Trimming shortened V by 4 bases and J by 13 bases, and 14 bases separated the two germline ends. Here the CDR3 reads CASSSGPGFPLHF. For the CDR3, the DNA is TGTGCCAGCAGCTCGGGACCGGGGTTTCCCCTCCACTTT.

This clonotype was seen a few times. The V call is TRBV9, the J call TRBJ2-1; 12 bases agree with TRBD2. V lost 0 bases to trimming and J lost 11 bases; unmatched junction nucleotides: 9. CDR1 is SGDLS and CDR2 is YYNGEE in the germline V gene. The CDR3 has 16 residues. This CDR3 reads CASSVVLAGGKQKQFF. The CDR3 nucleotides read TGTGCCAGCAGCGTAGTTCTAGCGGGGGGGAAACAAAAGCAGTTCTTC.

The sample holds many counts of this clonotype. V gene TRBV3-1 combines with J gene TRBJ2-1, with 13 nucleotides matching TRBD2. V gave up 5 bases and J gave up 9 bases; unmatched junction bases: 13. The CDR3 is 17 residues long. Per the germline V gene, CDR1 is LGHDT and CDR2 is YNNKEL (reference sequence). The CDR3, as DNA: TGTGCCAGCAGCTCCCCAGGCACTAGCGGGGGGGCCGGTGAGCAGTTCTTC. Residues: CASSSPGTSGGAGEQFF.

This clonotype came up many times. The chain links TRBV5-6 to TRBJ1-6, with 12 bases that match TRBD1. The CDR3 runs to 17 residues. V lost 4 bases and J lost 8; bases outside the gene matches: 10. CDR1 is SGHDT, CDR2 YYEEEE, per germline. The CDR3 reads CASSPTGTGGFYSPLHF. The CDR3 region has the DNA TGTGCCAGCAGCCCGACGGGGACAGGGGGCTTCTATTCACCCCTCCACTTT.

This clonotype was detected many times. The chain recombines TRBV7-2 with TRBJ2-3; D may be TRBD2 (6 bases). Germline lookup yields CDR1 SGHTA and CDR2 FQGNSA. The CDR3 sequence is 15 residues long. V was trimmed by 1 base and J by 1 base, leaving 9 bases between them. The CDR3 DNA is TGTGCCAGCAGCTTAGGCGGGGTTGGCACAGATACGCAGTATTTT. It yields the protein CASSLGGVGTDTQYF. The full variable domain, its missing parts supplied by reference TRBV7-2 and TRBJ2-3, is GAGVSQSPSNKVTEKGKDVELRCDPISGHTALYWYRQSLGQGLEFLIYFQGNSAPDKSGLPSDRFSAERTGGSVSTLTIQRTQQEDSAVYLCASSLGGVGTDTQYFGPGTRLTVL.

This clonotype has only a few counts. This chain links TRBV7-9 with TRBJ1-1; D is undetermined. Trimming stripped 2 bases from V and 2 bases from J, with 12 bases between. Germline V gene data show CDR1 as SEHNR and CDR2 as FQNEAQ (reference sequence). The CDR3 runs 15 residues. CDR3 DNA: TGTGCCAGCAGCTTAAACATGGAGCTTAACACTGAAGCTTTCTTT. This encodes CASSLNMELNTEAFF.

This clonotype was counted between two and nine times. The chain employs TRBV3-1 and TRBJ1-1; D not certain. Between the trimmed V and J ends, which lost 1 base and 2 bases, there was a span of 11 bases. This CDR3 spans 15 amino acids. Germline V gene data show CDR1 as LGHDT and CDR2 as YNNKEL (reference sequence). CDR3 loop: CASSQGGWRNTEAFF. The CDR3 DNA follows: TGTGCCAGCAGCCAAGGAGGGTGGCGTAACACTGAAGCTTTCTTT.

The CDR3 nucleotides are TGCAGCGTTGAGTCGGCGGGGGGGGCCCCAGATACGCAGTATTTT. It specifies CSVESAGGAPDTQYF. The genes are TRBV29-1 and TRBJ2-3; 9 bases align to TRBD2. V gave up 3 bases and J gave up 4 bases; unmatched junction bases: 8. Germline V gives CDR1 SQVTM, CDR2 ANQGSEA. The CDR3 runs 15 residues.

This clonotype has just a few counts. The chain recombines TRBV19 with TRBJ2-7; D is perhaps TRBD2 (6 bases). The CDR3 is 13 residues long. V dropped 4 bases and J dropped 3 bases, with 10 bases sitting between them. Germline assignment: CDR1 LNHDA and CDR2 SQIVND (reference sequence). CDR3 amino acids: CASSSGAGYEQYF. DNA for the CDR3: TGTGCCAGTAGTAGCGGGGCCGGCTACGAGCAGTACTTC.

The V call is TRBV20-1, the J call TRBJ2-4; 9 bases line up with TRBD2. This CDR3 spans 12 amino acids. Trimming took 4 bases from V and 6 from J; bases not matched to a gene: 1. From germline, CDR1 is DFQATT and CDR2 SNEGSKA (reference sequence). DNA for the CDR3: TGCAGTGCTACTAGCGGGGTAAACATTCAGTACTTC. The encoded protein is CSATSGVNIQYF.

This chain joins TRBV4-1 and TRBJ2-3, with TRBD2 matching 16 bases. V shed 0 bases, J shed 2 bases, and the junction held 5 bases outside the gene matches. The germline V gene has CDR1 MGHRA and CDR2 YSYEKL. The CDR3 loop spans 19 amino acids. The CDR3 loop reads CASSQEPGLAGGNTDTQYF. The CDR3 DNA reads TGCGCCAGCAGCCAAGAGCCGGGACTAGCGGGGGGGAACACAGATACGCAGTATTTT.

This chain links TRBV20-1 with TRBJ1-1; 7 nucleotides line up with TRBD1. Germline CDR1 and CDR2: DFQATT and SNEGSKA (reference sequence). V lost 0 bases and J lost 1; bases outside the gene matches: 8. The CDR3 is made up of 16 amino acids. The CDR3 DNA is TGCAGTGCTAGAGATCAGTACAGGGGATCGAACACTGAAGCTTTCTTT. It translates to CSARDQYRGSNTEAFF.

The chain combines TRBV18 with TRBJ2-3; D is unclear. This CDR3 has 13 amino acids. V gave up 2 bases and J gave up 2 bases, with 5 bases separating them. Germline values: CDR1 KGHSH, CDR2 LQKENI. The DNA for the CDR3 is TGTGCCAGCTCACCATCCTACACAGATACGCAGTATTTT. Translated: CASSPSYTDTQYF.